A selection of T cell receptor beta chains follows, all from one sample in a study of shared clonotypes between healthy human individuals. Sequencing was performed with immunoSEQ multiplex PCR; in TCRdb, only in-frame clones are kept and a portion is missing. The sample yields millions of clones, 90% to 95% seen once. The source material was naive CD4+ T cells sorted from blood. Source of these receptors: a young man in good health. Each CDR3 is given with its conserved first and last residue. The order of the fields is clone size, J gene, D gene, V gene, CDR3 protein, CDR3 DNA. The D gene is left open where the match is weak. Part of the rows lack a size; the others show once, few, many or a class for expanded clones.

size: .; J: TRBJ1-6; D: .; V: TRBV9; CDR3: CASSVEGLTRSPLHF; DNA: TGTGCCAGCAGCGTAGAGGGGTTGACCAGGTCACCCCTCCACTTT
size: .; J: TRBJ2-1; D: TRBD2; V: TRBV10-2; CDR3: CASSEYWGLAGNNEQFF; DNA: TGCGCCAGCAGTGAATATTGGGGACTAGCGGGTAACAATGAGCAGTTCTTC
size: .; J: TRBJ1-6; D: TRBD1; V: TRBV19; CDR3: CASSRDRANNSPLHF; DNA: TGTGCCAGTAGTCGGGACAGGGCAAATAATTCACCCCTCCACTTT
size: .; J: TRBJ2-7; D: .; V: TRBV6-1; CDR3: CATRRLRDGVYEQYF; DNA: TGTGCCACTCGACGCCTCCGGGACGGTGTCTACGAGCAGTACTTC
size: .; J: TRBJ1-1; D: .; V: TRBV7-7; CDR3: CASSPRRHTEAFF; DNA: TGTGCTAGCAGCCCACGGAGGCACACTGAAGCTTTCTTT
size: .; J: TRBJ1-6; D: TRBD1; V: TRBV6-6; CDR3: CASRTGTGRNSPLHF; DNA: TGTGCCAGCAGAACCGGGACAGGGAGGAATTCACCCCTCCACTTT
size: .; J: TRBJ1-5; D: .; V: TRBV28; CDR3: CASSFGLGTNQPQHF; DNA: TGTGCCAGCAGTTTTGGGTTGGGGACCAATCAGCCCCAGCATTTT
size: .; J: TRBJ1-1; D: .; V: TRBV6-5; CDR3: CASSYSRATEAFF; DNA: TGTGCCAGCAGTTACTCAAGGGCCACTGAAGCTTTCTTT
size: once; J: TRBJ1-4; D: TRBD1; V: TRBV30; CDR3: CAWSRPGQGFSWANEKLFF; DNA: TGTGCCTGGAGCCGACCGGGACAGGGGTTCTCTTGGGCTAATGAAAAACTGTTTTTT
size: .; J: TRBJ1-1; D: .; V: TRBV5-1; CDR3: CASSSTGGLNTEAFF; DNA: TGCGCCAGCAGCTCTACCGGGGGCCTCAACACTGAAGCTTTCTTT
size: .; J: TRBJ2-3; D: .; V: TRBV29-1; CDR3: CSVLGRGDTYTQYF; DNA: TGCAGCGTTCTGGGACGAGGGGACACCTATACGCAGTATTTT
size: .; J: TRBJ2-7; D: TRBD1; V: TRBV5-1; CDR3: CASRTGSPGAYEQYF; DNA: TGCGCCAGTCGGACAGGGAGCCCCGGGGCCTACGAGCAGTACTTC
size: .; J: TRBJ2-4; D: .; V: TRBV18; CDR3: CASSHSSGLTKNIQYF; DNA: TGTGCCAGCTCCCATTCAAGCGGGTTGACCAAAAACATTCAGTACTTC
size: .; J: TRBJ2-1; D: .; V: TRBV7-9; CDR3: CASSPLKGNNEQFF; DNA: TGTGCCAGCAGCCCCCTGAAGGGGAACAATGAGCAGTTCTTC
size: .; J: TRBJ2-1; D: .; V: TRBV5-1; CDR3: CASSPGAVTYNEQFF; DNA: TGCGCCAGCAGCCCAGGGGCGGTGACCTACAATGAGCAGTTCTTC
size: .; J: TRBJ1-1; D: .; V: TRBV25-1; CDR3: CASSDFPGEAFF; DNA: TGTGCCAGCAGTGACTTTCCGGGTGAAGCTTTCTTT
size: .; J: TRBJ1-1; D: .; V: TRBV27; CDR3: CASSPPFRNTEAFF; DNA: TGTGCCAGCAGTCCCCCCTTCCGGAACACTGAAGCTTTCTTT
size: .; J: TRBJ2-2; D: .; V: TRBV15; CDR3: CATSRGGTVTGELFF; DNA: TGTGCCACCAGCAGAGGCGGGACAGTCACCGGGGAGCTGTTTTTT
size: .; J: TRBJ2-1; D: .; V: TRBV28; CDR3: CASSLRRWAYNEQFF; DNA: TGTGCCAGCAGTTTACGCAGGTGGGCCTACAATGAGCAGTTCTTC
size: .; J: TRBJ1-4; D: .; V: TRBV5-1; CDR3: CASSSQGRETNEKLFF; DNA: TGCGCCAGCAGCTCGCAGGGGCGTGAAACTAATGAAAAACTGTTTTTT
size: once; J: TRBJ2-2; D: TRBD2; V: TRBV10-1; CDR3: CASSPSGRQDGELFF; DNA: TGCGCCAGCAGCCCTAGCGGGAGGCAGGACGGGGAGCTGTTTTTT
size: .; J: TRBJ1-1; D: .; V: TRBV5-4; CDR3: CASSFWESLGTEAFF; DNA: TGTGCCAGCAGCTTTTGGGAGAGCCTTGGCACTGAAGCTTTCTTT
size: .; J: TRBJ2-1; D: .; V: TRBV5-4; CDR3: CASSLGLGSYNEQFF; DNA: TGTGCCAGCAGCCTAGGGTTGGGGTCCTACAATGAGCAGTTCTTC
size: .; J: TRBJ1-4; D: TRBD1; V: TRBV28; CDR3: CASSRADRGDEKLFF; DNA: TGTGCCAGCAGCCGGGCGGACAGGGGAGATGAAAAACTGTTTTTT
size: .; J: TRBJ2-7; D: TRBD2; V: TRBV5-1; CDR3: CASSLWASGAYEQYF; DNA: TGCGCCAGCAGCTTGTGGGCTAGCGGGGCGTACGAGCAGTACTTC
size: once; J: TRBJ2-2; D: .; V: TRBV27; CDR3: CASSLSSQAGELFF; DNA: TGTGCCAGCAGTTTATCGTCGCAAGCCGGGGAGCTGTTTTTT
size: .; J: TRBJ2-7; D: TRBD1; V: TRBV5-6; CDR3: CASSLLGQGAREQYF; DNA: TGTGCCAGCAGCTTGCTAGGACAGGGGGCGAGGGAGCAGTACTTC
size: .; J: TRBJ2-7; D: .; V: TRBV10-3; CDR3: CAISESALYEQYF; DNA: TGTGCCATCAGTGAGTCGGCACTATACGAGCAGTACTTC
size: .; J: TRBJ2-7; D: TRBD2; V: TRBV6-6; CDR3: CASSYSKAGGIHEQYF; DNA: TGTGCCAGCAGTTACTCGAAGGCGGGGGGCATACACGAGCAGTACTTC
size: .; J: TRBJ2-2; D: TRBD1; V: TRBV6-6; CDR3: CASTRQGSNTGELFF; DNA: TGTGCCAGCACAAGACAGGGGTCGAACACCGGGGAGCTGTTTTTT
size: few; J: TRBJ1-3; D: TRBD1; V: TRBV7-9; CDR3: CASSSYLGQARRNTIYF; DNA: TGTGCCAGCAGCTCGTACCTCGGACAGGCTCGGAGGAACACCATATATTTT
size: .; J: TRBJ1-2; D: .; V: TRBV30; CDR3: CAWRVKRNYGYTF; DNA: TGTGCCTGGAGAGTGAAGAGAAACTATGGCTACACCTTC
size: .; J: TRBJ1-1; D: .; V: TRBV30; CDR3: CAWSVEGSILTEAFF; DNA: TGTGCCTGGAGTGTGGAGGGCTCCATCCTCACTGAAGCTTTCTTT
size: .; J: TRBJ1-6; D: TRBD1; V: TRBV6-6; CDR3: CASSYGQGGAAPLHF; DNA: TGTGCCAGCAGTTACGGACAGGGAGGAGCGGCACCCCTCCACTTT
size: .; J: TRBJ2-6; D: .; V: TRBV21-1; CDR3: CASSKVQLFTLCSGANVLTF; DNA: TGTGCCAGCAGCAAAGTTCAGCTATTCACACTGTGCTCTGGGGCCAACGTCCTGACTTTC
size: .; J: TRBJ1-2; D: .; V: TRBV5-1; CDR3: CASSLPQASYGYTF; DNA: TGCGCCAGCAGCTTGCCGCAGGCGAGTTATGGCTACACCTTC
size: .; J: TRBJ2-1; D: TRBD2; V: TRBV18; CDR3: CASSPYWSGGANEQFF; DNA: TGTGCCAGCTCACCATACTGGAGCGGGGGGGCCAATGAGCAGTTCTTC
size: .; J: TRBJ2-4; D: TRBD1; V: TRBV5-3; CDR3: CARRKYRGRAKNIQYF; DNA: TGTGCCAGAAGGAAATACAGGGGCAGGGCCAAAAACATTCAGTACTTC
size: .; J: TRBJ2-3; D: .; V: TRBV18; CDR3: CASSIPGGSGTDTQYF; DNA: TGTGCCAGCTCCATCCCCGGGGGTAGCGGCACAGATACGCAGTATTTT
size: .; J: TRBJ1-1; D: .; V: TRBV18; CDR3: CASSPGSNTEAFF; DNA: TGTGCCAGCTCACCGGGCAGTAACACTGAAGCTTTCTTT
size: .; J: TRBJ2-1; D: .; V: TRBV5-1; CDR3: CASSRDGYRNEQFF; DNA: TGCGCCAGCAGCCGGGACGGGTACCGGAATGAGCAGTTCTTC
size: .; J: TRBJ1-3; D: .; V: TRBV5-6; CDR3: CASSLDRSHSGNTIYF; DNA: TGTGCCAGCAGCTTGGACAGGAGCCACTCTGGAAACACCATATATTTT
size: .; J: TRBJ2-7; D: .; V: TRBV7-9; CDR3: CASSLQTVSYEQYF; DNA: TGTGCCAGCAGCCTCCAGACAGTCAGCTACGAGCAGTACTTC
size: .; J: TRBJ1-4; D: .; V: TRBV4-1; CDR3: CASSSAGTLGEKLFF; DNA: TGCGCCAGCAGTTCTGCCGGGACACTGGGGGAAAAACTGTTTTTT
size: .; J: TRBJ1-2; D: .; V: TRBV6-1; CDR3: CASSKDSYGYTF; DNA: TGTGCCAGCAGTAAGGACAGCTATGGCTACACCTTC
size: .; J: TRBJ1-2; D: .; V: TRBV30; CDR3: CAWSPGMVLNYGYTF; DNA: TGTGCCTGGAGCCCCGGGATGGTACTTAACTATGGCTACACCTTC
size: .; J: TRBJ2-1; D: TRBD2; V: TRBV6-6; CDR3: CASSPAGVSYNEQFF; DNA: TGTGCCAGCAGCCCAGCGGGAGTCAGCTACAATGAGCAGTTCTTC
size: .; J: TRBJ1-6; D: TRBD1; V: TRBV10-3; CDR3: CAIRDRVENSPLHF; DNA: TGTGCCATCAGAGACAGGGTTGAAAATTCACCCCTCCACTTT
size: .; J: TRBJ1-5; D: .; V: TRBV6-1; CDR3: CASSENNRQPQHF; DNA: TGTGCCAGCAGTGAAAACAATAGACAGCCCCAGCATTTT
size: .; J: TRBJ1-6; D: TRBD1; V: TRBV5-1; CDR3: CASSSPGTGASPLHF; DNA: TGCGCCAGCAGCTCCCCCGGGACAGGGGCTTCACCCCTCCACTTT
size: few; J: TRBJ1-5; D: .; V: TRBV19; CDR3: CASSTFDQPQHF; DNA: TGTGCCAGTAGTACCTTCGATCAGCCCCAGCATTTT
size: .; J: TRBJ1-1; D: .; V: TRBV30; CDR3: CAWSVRRGGTEAFF; DNA: TGTGCCTGGAGTGTACGAAGGGGGGGCACTGAAGCTTTCTTT
size: once; J: TRBJ2-3; D: TRBD2; V: TRBV9; CDR3: CASSPPLAGGHTDTQYF; DNA: TGTGCCAGCAGCCCCCCACTAGCGGGGGGGCACACAGATACGCAGTATTTT